This T cell receptor beta chain was recovered during a study of TIL therapy for anti-PD-1-resistant metastatic lung cancer. This was the immunoSEQ v3 assay. Here immunoSEQ multiplex PCR was the method, and the copy in TCRdb shows in-frame clones only, minus some. The table has about 20,000 clones, around four fifths seen once; the top ten hold under 2.5%. Time point of the sample: pre-treatment sample, taken before nivolumab and TIL therapy. Trimming stripped 3 bases from V and 0 bases from J, with 9 bases between. Germline CDR1 reads MNHNY; CDR2 reads SVGAGI (reference sequence). The CDR3 is 15 residues long.

This clonotype originated in a person between 25 and 79 years old with non-small cell lung cancer. The chain employs TRBV6-6 and TRBJ1-3; D remains ambiguous. The sample consisted of blood, taken at baseline. This CDR3 is CASSYDGSSGNTIYF. In DNA form, the CDR3 reads TGTGCCAGCAGTTATGACGGGAGCTCTGGAAACACCATATATTTT.